This T cell receptor (beta chain) was recovered during a study of blood T cells in healthy people across ages. A J-beta primer mix and a sample-barcoded 5' primer were used in a second PCR of roughly 6 to 11 cycles. Every sample returned 2.5 million or more CDR3-containing paired-end reads. In TCRdb, the 5' RACE reads were re-called with MiXCR into one record per CDR3 protein. Of 550,000 to 700,000 distinct CDR3 sequences listed, approximately 25% are singletons. V was shortened by 2 bases and J by 1 base, with 11 bases between the two germline ends. The length of the CDR3 is 15 residues. Germline values: CDR1 SGHTA, CDR2 FQGNSA. This clonotype was seen a handful of times. Antigen unknown. Broader study findings: Estimates drawn from one million T cells were deemed to understate diversity.

This TCR was recovered from an older woman in good health. The V and J genes are TRBV7-2 and TRBJ1-2; D is perhaps TRBD1 (5 bases). What was sequenced was blood. In DNA, the CDR3 is TGTGCCAGCAGCTTAACGGGACGACTTAACTATGGCTACACCTTC. It is translated as CASSLTGRLNYGYTF. Full variable domain (rest looked up from reference TRBV7-2 and TRBJ1-2): GAGVSQSPSNKVTEKGKDVELRCDPISGHTALYWYRQSLGQGLEFLIYFQGNSAPDKSGLPSDRFSAERTGGSVSTLTIQRTQQEDSAVYLCASSLTGRLNYGYTFGSGTRLTVV.